This T cell receptor beta chain was found in a study of T cell repertoires in MIS-A myocarditis (dated by TCRdb to between 2021 and 2024). As to this clone: It has no known antigen specificity. No quality values exist for individual bases; no much larger clone is one base distant.

The QIAamp DNA FFPE kit was used to extract genomic DNA from formalin-fixed paraffin-embedded autopsy tissue. Trimming removed 4 bases from V and 5 bases from J, leaving 14 bases between the germline ends. Looking up the germline V gene yields CDR1 MGHRA and CDR2 YSYEKL. The CDR3 runs 15 amino acids, cysteine and phenylalanine included. CDR3 DNA is the only sequence kept; it has 45 bases, read in frame from the first base. TCRbeta CDR3 regions were amplified with the immunoSEQ bias-controlled multiplex PCR and sequenced at high throughput. The source study handled its data this way. The immunoSEQ vendor pipeline collapsed and filtered CDR3 sequences to measure the abundance and frequency of each unique TCRbeta CDR3. Dominant CDR3 amino acid sequences were clustered with SARS-CoV-2-specific ImmuneCODE TCRbeta sequences by CD-HIT at a 90% global sequence identity threshold. Clones with frequencies of 0.1 to 1 were classed as hyperexpanded, and 0.01 to 0.1 as large. MiXCR was used to confirm CDR3 amino acid sequences and V and J gene assignments of dominant clones. The R stringdist package was used to compute Levenshtein distances between the patient clonotypes and the ImmuneCODE hits. In its TCRdb copy, this immuneACCESS table keeps in-frame sequences only and misses some clones. Where compared with another copy, unresolved V genes explain less than half of these, and the others have no known cause. V and J calls and clone size are copied from that table; D and trimming were computed from the DNA. The sample table shows some 12,000 clones, and approximately 80% are seen once. Approximately 28% of the sample is held by the ten biggest clonotypes.

The sample consisted of right ventricle heart tissue obtained at autopsy. What the cell subset or site label conveys for this sample: cardiac tissue sample (left or right ventricle, interventricular septum, or pericardium). The V gene is TRBV4-1 and the J gene is TRBJ1-4, with no confidently assigned D gene. The TCR sequence derives from a man aged 18 to 30 with fulminant myocarditis from multisystem inflammatory syndrome in adults (MIS-A) after COVID-19. Read as DNA, the sequence is TGCGCCAGCAGCCGAACGACTGAGAACAATGAAAAACTGTTTTTT. Its amino acids are CASSRTTENNEKLFF.